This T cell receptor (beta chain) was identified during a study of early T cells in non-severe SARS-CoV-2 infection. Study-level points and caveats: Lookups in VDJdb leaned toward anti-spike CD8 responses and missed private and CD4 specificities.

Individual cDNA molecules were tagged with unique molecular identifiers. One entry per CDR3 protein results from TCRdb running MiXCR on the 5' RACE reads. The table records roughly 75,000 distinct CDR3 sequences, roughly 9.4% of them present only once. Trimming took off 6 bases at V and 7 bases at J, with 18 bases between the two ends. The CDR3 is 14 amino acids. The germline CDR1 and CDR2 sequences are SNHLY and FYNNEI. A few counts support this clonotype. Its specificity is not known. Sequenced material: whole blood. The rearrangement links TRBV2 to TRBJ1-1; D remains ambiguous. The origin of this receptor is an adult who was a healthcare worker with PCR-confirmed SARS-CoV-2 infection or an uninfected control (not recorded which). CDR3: CASRPLRGRDEAFF. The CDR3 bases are TGTGCCAGCAGACCCTTAAGAGGACGGGATGAAGCTTTCTTT.